A selection of T cell receptor beta chains follows, all from one sample in a study of T cells in Graves' hyperthyroidism and ophthalmopathy. Using its own MiXCR run on the multiplex PCR reads, TCRdb lists one record per CDR3 protein. Of about 740,000 distinct CDR3 sequences listed, around 13% are singletons. Sequencing input: blood. These receptors were taken from a woman younger than 35 with Graves' hyperthyroidism. CDR3s include the opening cysteine and the closing phenylalanine or tryptophan. The D gene is left open where the match is weak. The size field is filled for only some rows; it gives once, few, many or a size class.

many	TRBV28	TRBJ1-5	TRBD1	TGTGCCAGTGTCCCGGGACAGTACAACCAGCCCCAGCATTTT	CASVPGQYNQPQHF
NA	TRBV7-9	TRBJ2-1	TRBD2	TGTGCCAGCAGCTTCTTAGCGGGAGGGCCGAGTGAGCAGTTCTTC	CASSFLAGGPSEQFF
NA	TRBV3-1	TRBJ2-6	NA	TGTGCCAGCAGCCCCCGGAAGGGAAGCTCTGGGGCCAACGTCCTGACTTTC	CASSPRKGSSGANVLTF
many	TRBV6-1	TRBJ2-1	TRBD2	TGTGCCAGCAGCGATGGCCGAGGGCTAGCGGGAGGGCTTACCTCCTACAATGAGCAGTTCTTC	CASSDGRGLAGGLTSYNEQFF
many	TRBV20-1	TRBJ2-5	NA	TGCAGTGCTAGAGATTTCCAGGGAAGGCAAGAGACCCAGTACTTC	CSARDFQGRQETQYF
few	TRBV5-1	TRBJ2-7	TRBD2	TGCGCCAGCAAGCCAGATAGCGGGTTTTCGGAGCAGTACTTC	CASKPDSGFSEQYF
many	TRBV28	TRBJ2-1	TRBD2	TGTGCCAGCAGTTTTACGGGAGGGCAAAATGAGCAGTTCTTC	CASSFTGGQNEQFF
NA	TRBV6-1	TRBJ2-1	NA	TGTGCCAGCAGTGAATCGGAGCAGCATGAGCAGTTCTTC	CASSESEQHEQFF
NA	TRBV6-5	TRBJ2-3	NA	TGTGCCAGCAGTTTAGAAGCGGGAGATACGCAGTATTTT	CASSLEAGDTQYF
many	TRBV5-5	TRBJ2-1	NA	TGTGCCAGCAGACTGGGGATGAGCTCCTACAATGAGCAGTTCTTC	CASRLGMSSYNEQFF
NA	TRBV20-1	TRBJ2-5	TRBD1	TGCAGTGGGGAGACAGGGGAAGAGACCCAGTACTTC	CSGETGEETQYF
few	TRBV9	TRBJ2-7	NA	TGTGCCAGCAGCGGGGACCAAGCCGAGCAGTACTTC	CASSGDQAEQYF
few	TRBV19	TRBJ1-1	NA	TGTGCCAGTAGTCTCAGTTCGACCCGTACGGAGAGGAACACTGAAGCTTTCTTT	CASSLSSTRTERNTEAFF
few	TRBV24-1	TRBJ1-1	NA	TGTGCCACCAGTCAGGCCCTAACTATTGCTGGGTTCGCTGAAGCTTTCTTT	CATSQALTIAGFAEAFF
NA	TRBV28	TRBJ1-6	NA	TGTGCCAGCAGTTGGATGGAATCGAGCTCCTATAATTCACCCCTCCACTTT	CASSWMESSSYNSPLHF
once	TRBV5-4	TRBJ2-1	NA	TGTGCCAGCAGCAGAGGGGGACCCAACAATGAGCAGTTCTTC	CASSRGGPNNEQFF